This T cell receptor (beta chain) comes out of a study of T cell responses to AZD1222 COVID-19 vaccine. Measured with immunoSEQ multiplex PCR; TCRdb has only the in-frame clones, and not every one. The table shows 150,000 or so clones, with around nine tenths occurring only once. The CDR3 is made up of 10 amino acids. In germline, CDR1 is SGHTA, CDR2 FQGNSA. The V and J ends lost 1 base and 8 bases respectively, with 2 bases between them. The clonotype was recovered from an adult in good health. The rearrangement links TRBV7-2 to TRBJ1-2; D gene unclear. Sequences were derived from peripheral blood, sampled on day 0 of AZD1222 vaccination. CDR3 sequence reads: CASSLVGYTF. CDR3 DNA: TGTGCCAGCAGCTTAGTCGGCTACACCTTC.